This T cell receptor beta chain derives from a study of T cells in Graves' hyperthyroidism and ophthalmopathy. Study-level background: Peripheral blood was collected at initial diagnosis, before any treatment.

Researchers took RNA transcripts and amplified the TCR beta CDR3 regions from them. In the first-round RT-PCR of the TCR CDR3, the HTBI primer set was used. TCRdb used MiXCR to reprocess the multiplex PCR reads, holding one entry per CDR3 protein. The sample lists under 350,000 distinct CDR3 sequences; under 25% were seen once. This clonotype was counted at least ten times. Antigen specificity is unknown. Whole-study results and caveats: Blood also showed most of the thyroid clonotypes that were expanded above 0.001.

With 5 bases clipped from V and 2 bases from J, the junction kept 5 bases outside the gene matches. The CDR3 contains 15 residues. Germline V gene lookup returns CDR1 MDHEN and CDR2 SYDVKM. Material: blood. The TCR sequence derives from a woman in her fifties or sixties with Graves' hyperthyroidism. The chain uses TRBV28 and TRBJ2-7; 11 bases line up with TRBD2. The CDR3 nucleotides read TGTGCCAGCAGTCCCGGGACTAGCGGAACCTACGAGCAGTACTTC. Protein: CASSPGTSGTYEQYF.